This is a list of T cell receptor beta chains from one sample in a study of blood T cell repertoires in COVID-19. TCRdb's table, derived via immunoSEQ multiplex PCR, lists solely in-frame clones and lacks some. The sample holds 150,000 or so clones, around 81% seen once. The sample consisted of peripheral blood. The receptor source for this set is a human donor with acute or convalescent COVID-19. The donor label of this sample is uncertain. Both conserved end residues are part of each CDR3. D genes are given only for firm matches. Size is stated for part of the rows, as once, few or many counts, or as a class when the clone is expanded.

TRBJ1-1 | few | - | TRBV3-1/TRBV3-2 | TGTGCCAGCAGTCACCAGGGGAACACTGAAGCTTTCTTT | CASSHQGNTEAFF
TRBJ1-1 | - | - | TRBV7-3 | TGTGCCAGCAGCTCCCAAGCGAACACTGAAGCTTTCTTT | CASSSQANTEAFF
TRBJ1-4 | - | TRBD1 | TRBV4-1 | TGCGCCAGCAGCCAAGGAGGGGGCTTCGGAGAAAAACTGTTTTTT | CASSQGGGFGEKLFF
TRBJ2-5 | - | - | TRBV4-1 | TGCGCCAGCAGCCAATCTCCAGAGACCCAGTACTTC | CASSQSPETQYF
TRBJ1-2 | few | TRBD1 | TRBV19 | TGTGCCAGTAACCACCCACGGGGACAGGGTTTCGGCTACACCTTC | CASNHPRGQGFGYTF
TRBJ1-1 | - | - | TRBV19 | TGTGCCAGTTCCAGGGGTGAAGCTTTCTTT | CASSRGEAFF
TRBJ2-3 | once | - | TRBV21-1 | TGTGCCATCGTTGTAGCGGGTACGCAGTATTTT | CAIVVAGTQYF
TRBJ1-5 | - | TRBD1 | TRBV2 | TGTGCCAGCAGTGTAGGACAGGGCCGAAATCAGCCCCAGCATTTT | CASSVGQGRNQPQHF
TRBJ2-5 | - | - | TRBV11-2 | TGTGCCAGCAGCTTAGAGTCAGAAGAGACCCAGTACTTC | CASSLESEETQYF
TRBJ1-1 | - | - | TRBV4-1 | TGCGCCAGCAGCGTCACCCCGGGGGGGCAGAATCCAGACACTGAAGCTTTCTTT | CASSVTPGGQNPDTEAFF
TRBJ1-3 | - | - | TRBV24-1 | TGTGCCACCAGTGACCTGGGGGGGTATGGAAACACCATATATTTT | CATSDLGGYGNTIYF
TRBJ2-2 | - | TRBD1 | TRBV5-6 | TGTGCCAGCAGCTTGAACAGGGGGAAGACCGGGGAGCTGTTTTTT | CASSLNRGKTGELFF
TRBJ1-2 | few | - | TRBV30 | TGTGCCTGGAGTGTAGGCGGCCGGGGCTACACCTTC | CAWSVGGRGYTF
TRBJ2-1 | - | TRBD2 | TRBV2 | TGTGCCATCTTTCCGGGACTAGACAATGAGCAGTTCTTC | CAIFPGLDNEQFF
TRBJ1-2 | - | - | TRBV19 | TGTGCCAGTAGTATCCGGACAGTCTATGGCTACACCTTC | CASSIRTVYGYTF
TRBJ2-5 | - | - | TRBV2 | TGTGCCAGCAGTGAACGGACGAGAAGCGGGGAGACCCAGTACTTC | CASSERTRSGETQYF
TRBJ1-2 | few | TRBD1 | TRBV11-2 | TGTGCCAGCAGCCCGGACAGGGGCCTGAGGGGCTACACCTTC | CASSPDRGLRGYTF
TRBJ2-1 | few | - | TRBV5-4 | TGTGCCAGCAGCCCTCCCAGGGGTAATGAGCAGTTCTTC | CASSPPRGNEQFF
TRBJ2-4 | - | - | TRBV4-1 | TGCGCCAGCAGCCAGTCAGGACTATCCCCAGGACAAAACATTCAGTACTTC | CASSQSGLSPGQNIQYF
TRBJ1-1 | - | - | TRBV20-1 | TGCACCCCCACGGACACTGAAGCTTTCTTT | CTPTDTEAFF
TRBJ2-3 | - | TRBD1 | TRBV5-1 | TGCGCCAGCAGCTTTGGACAGGCCACAGATACGCAGTATTTT | CASSFGQATDTQYF
TRBJ1-1 | - | TRBD1 | TRBV19 | TGTGCCAGTAGTCTCAGACAGGGGAACACTGAAGCTTTCTTT | CASSLRQGNTEAFF
TRBJ1-1 | - | - | TRBV12-3/TRBV12-4 | TGTGCCAGCACCTCGGACTGGTTAGAAGCTTTCTTT | CASTSDWLEAFF
TRBJ2-1 | - | TRBD2 | TRBV5-4 | TGTGCCAGCACCCCCGGCGGGGGTATTAGCAATGAGCAGTTCTTC | CASTPGGGISNEQFF
TRBJ2-5 | - | - | TRBV5-5 | TGTGCCAGCAGCAGACACGGGGACTTGGTGGTCCAAGAGACCCAGTACTTC | CASSRHGDLVVQETQYF
TRBJ2-3 | - | TRBD2 | TRBV19 | TGTGCCAGTACCCCTCGGGAGGGGCCGTTGACAGATACGCAGTATTTT | CASTPREGPLTDTQYF
TRBJ1-4 | - | - | TRBV6-1 | TGTGCCAGCAGTGACACAGTAGCAACTAATGAAAAACTGTTTTTT | CASSDTVATNEKLFF
TRBJ1-1 | - | - | TRBV30 | TGTGCCTGGAGCTCGGGTTACACTGAAGCTTTCTTT | CAWSSGYTEAFF
TRBJ1-3 | - | - | TRBV7-6 | TGTGCCAGCAGCCACGGAGCTGGAAACACCATATATTTT | CASSHGAGNTIYF
TRBJ1-5 | - | - | TRBV7-6 | TGTGCCAGCAGCTTATGGAGCGGCAATCAGCCCCAGCATTTT | CASSLWSGNQPQHF
TRBJ1-3 | - | - | TRBV7-9 | TGTGCCAGCAGCCCCAAGTACCGGGTGGGAAACACCATATATTTT | CASSPKYRVGNTIYF
TRBJ1-4 | - | - | TRBV27 | TGTGCCAGCAGTCCCACTGGGCGTTACGAAAAACTGTTTTTT | CASSPTGRYEKLFF
TRBJ2-5 | - | - | TRBV7-8 | TGTGCCAGCAGCTTAACTCCGGGACTTAGTATAGGGACCCAGTACTTC | CASSLTPGLSIGTQYF
TRBJ2-1 | - | TRBD2 | TRBV2 | TGTGCCAGCAGTGAAATGGATAGCGGGGGGGCAAATGAGCAGTTCTTC | CASSEMDSGGANEQFF
TRBJ1-1 | - | - | TRBV15 | TGTGCCACGATGGTAGGAGGGTATAACACTGAAGCTTTCTTT | CATMVGGYNTEAFF
TRBJ1-5 | - | - | TRBV9 | TGTGCCAGCAGCGTAGAGGGGGATAGCAATCAGCCCCAGCATTTT | CASSVEGDSNQPQHF
TRBJ2-7 | - | - | TRBV6-4 | TGTGCCAGCAGTGGGGCCCGACGGGACTACGAGCAGTACTTC | CASSGARRDYEQYF
TRBJ1-4 | - | TRBD1 | TRBV18 | TGTGCCAGCTCACCGACAGGGGGGAATGAAAAACTGTTTTTT | CASSPTGGNEKLFF
TRBJ1-2 | - | TRBD1 | TRBV18 | TGTGCCAGCTCGCCCGGGGGACAGCAGTACTATGGCTACACCTTC | CASSPGGQQYYGYTF